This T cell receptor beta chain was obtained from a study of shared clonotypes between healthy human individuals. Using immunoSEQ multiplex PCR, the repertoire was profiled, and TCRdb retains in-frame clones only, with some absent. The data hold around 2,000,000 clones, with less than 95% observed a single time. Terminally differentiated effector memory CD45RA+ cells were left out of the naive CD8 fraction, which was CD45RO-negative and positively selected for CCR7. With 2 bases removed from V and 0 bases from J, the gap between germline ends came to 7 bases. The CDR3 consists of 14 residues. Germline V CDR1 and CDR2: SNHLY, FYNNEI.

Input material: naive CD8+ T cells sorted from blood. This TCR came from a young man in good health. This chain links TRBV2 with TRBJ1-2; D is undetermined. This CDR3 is CASSEPTPNYGYTF. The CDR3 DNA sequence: TGTGCCAGCAGTGAACCAACCCCTAACTATGGCTACACCTTC.